A selection of T cell receptor beta chains follows, all from one sample in a study of OX40 agonist ivuxolimab in advanced cancers. Profiling relied on immunoSEQ multiplex PCR, and the TCRdb table lists in-frame clones only, not all of them. The sample carries approximately 71,000 clones, around 83% recorded once. This specimen was CD4+ or CD8+ T cells sorted from blood, taken in a trial of the OX40 agonist ivuxolimab. The origin of the receptors is an adult with an advanced solid tumor such as melanoma, head and neck, liver or kidney cancer. Both conserved end residues are part of each CDR3. A D gene is named only where the DNA matches it firmly. A row's size may be missing; if present it is once, few, many or a size class.

V	D	length	size	J	CDR3	DNA
TRBV28	NA	18	NA	TRBJ1-5	CASSLLALRGAVNQPQHF	TGTGCCAGCAGTTTATTGGCCCTTCGAGGGGCGGTAAATCAGCCCCAGCATTTT
TRBV7-2	NA	16	NA	TRBJ2-7	CASSLVGGRKSYEQYF	TGTGCCAGCAGCTTAGTAGGGGGAAGGAAGTCCTACGAGCAGTACTTC
TRBV2	NA	11	NA	TRBJ2-7	CASSVTIEQYF	TGTGCCAGCAGCGTGACGATCGAGCAGTACTTC
TRBV9	NA	13	NA	TRBJ2-7	CASSPGGVYEQYF	TGTGCCAGCAGCCCGGGGGGCGTCTACGAGCAGTACTTC
TRBV7-9	NA	12	NA	TRBJ2-7	CASSPANYEQYF	TGTGCCAGCAGCCCCGCTAATTACGAGCAGTACTTC
TRBV10-3	NA	15	NA	TRBJ2-5	CAISPGESYQETQYF	TGTGCCATCAGTCCTGGGGAATCGTACCAAGAGACCCAGTACTTC
TRBV6-5	NA	14	NA	TRBJ1-3	CATRPFFLGNTIYF	TGTGCCACCCGACCCTTCTTCCTCGGAAACACCATATATTTT
TRBV10-3	NA	15	NA	TRBJ1-1	CAIAPTPELNTEAFF	TGTGCCATCGCGCCTACACCGGAACTTAACACTGAAGCTTTCTTT
TRBV28	TRBD1	15	NA	TRBJ2-3	CASTTQGGNTDTQYF	TGTGCCAGCACCACACAAGGGGGCAACACAGATACGCAGTATTTT
TRBV5-1	NA	14	NA	TRBJ1-1	CASSPQDMNTEAFF	TGCGCCAGCAGCCCACAGGACATGAACACTGAAGCTTTCTTT
TRBV7-6	NA	16	NA	TRBJ2-2	CASSLAIGGNTGELFF	TGTGCCAGCAGCTTAGCTATAGGCGGCAACACCGGGGAGCTGTTTTTT
TRBV30	TRBD1	13	few	TRBJ1-1	CAWARQGPTEAFF	TGTGCCTGGGCTAGACAGGGACCCACTGAAGCTTTCTTT
TRBV11-1	NA	15	NA	TRBJ2-3	CASSLRDPRSDTQYF	TGTGCCAGCAGCTTACGGGACCCACGGTCAGATACGCAGTATTTT
TRBV11-2	NA	18	few	TRBJ1-1	CASSRYRAPDNPDTEAFF	TGTGCCAGCAGCCGATACAGGGCCCCGGACAACCCGGACACTGAAGCTTTCTTT
TRBV6-6	NA	14	NA	TRBJ1-2	CASSAGTQNYGYTF	TGTGCCAGCAGTGCTGGGACACAAAACTATGGCTACACCTTC
TRBV2	TRBD1	15	NA	TRBJ1-5	CASSERGQMGQPQHF	TGTGCCAGCAGCGAAAGGGGGCAAATGGGGCAGCCCCAGCATTTT
TRBV5-5	NA	14	NA	TRBJ1-2	CASSFSGGADGYTF	TGTGCCAGCAGCTTCTCCGGGGGCGCTGATGGCTACACCTTC
TRBV6-5	NA	16	NA	TRBJ1-5	CASSYGGIWSNQPQHF	TGTGCCAGCAGTTACGGGGGGATTTGGAGCAATCAGCCCCAGCATTTT
TRBV10-1	TRBD2	15	NA	TRBJ2-7	CASSEGTSGNSEQYF	TGCGCCAGCAGTGAAGGGACTAGCGGGAATTCCGAGCAGTACTTC
TRBV20-1	NA	10	NA	TRBJ2-5	CSTKRETQYF	TGCAGCACAAAAAGAGAGACCCAGTACTTC
TRBV18	TRBD2	15	NA	TRBJ2-1	CASSPGGKNYNEQFF	TGTGCCAGCTCACCGGGAGGGAAGAACTACAATGAGCAGTTCTTC
TRBV27	NA	13	NA	TRBJ1-2	CASSFTGYYGYTF	TGTGCCAGCAGTTTTACAGGGTACTATGGCTACACCTTC
TRBV11-2	NA	14	NA	TRBJ2-5	CASSLDVSAGTQYF	TGTGCCAGCAGCTTAGATGTGTCGGCGGGGACCCAGTACTTC
TRBV6-5	NA	12	once	TRBJ1-6	CASTLPERALHF	TGTGCCAGCACCTTACCCGAGCGTGCCCTCCACTTT
TRBV7-2	TRBD2	15	NA	TRBJ2-7	CASSSTSVNYYEQYF	TGTGCCAGCAGCTCGACTAGCGTGAACTACTACGAGCAGTACTTC
TRBV15	TRBD1	17	NA	TRBJ1-3	CATSRAGTGTGGNTIYF	TGTGCCACCAGCAGAGCTGGCACCGGGACAGGCGGAAACACCATATATTTT
TRBV6-6	NA	16	NA	TRBJ2-3	CASSYGARGNTDTQYF	TGTGCCAGCAGTTACGGGGCGCGTGGGAACACAGATACGCAGTATTTT
TRBV4-1	TRBD1	16	NA	TRBJ1-6	CASSQEPGTGTSPLHF	TGCGCCAGCAGCCAAGAACCCGGGACAGGAACTTCTCCCCTCCACTTC
TRBV14	NA	14	NA	TRBJ1-1	CASSQDDSSGKAFF	TGTGCCAGCAGCCAAGATGACTCGTCGGGGAAAGCTTTCTTT
TRBV29-1	TRBD1	14	NA	TRBJ1-2	CSVDLEGTGDGYTF	TGCAGCGTTGATTTAGAAGGGACAGGGGATGGCTACACCTTC
TRBV5-1	NA	16	NA	TRBJ1-3	CASSLGASHSGNTIYF	TGCGCCAGCAGCTTGGGGGCCTCCCACTCTGGAAACACCATATATTTT
TRBV27	NA	11	NA	TRBJ1-2	CATRRRGGYTF	TGTGCCACTCGGCGAAGGGGCGGCTACACCTTC
TRBV5-4	NA	14	NA	TRBJ1-2	CASSLPGGNRGYTF	TGTGCCAGCAGCCTCCCAGGAGGGAACAGAGGCTACACCTTC
TRBV25-1	NA	13	NA	TRBJ1-4	CASVGTYNEKLFF	TGTGCCAGCGTAGGGACTTACAATGAAAAACTGTTTTTT
TRBV2	NA	16	NA	TRBJ2-2	CASSGGPRANTGELFF	TGTGCCAGCAGTGGGGGACCACGGGCCAACACCGGGGAGCTGTTTTTT
TRBV5-6	NA	15	NA	TRBJ2-5	CASSLAGGLRETQYF	TGTGCCAGCAGCTTGGCGGGGGGCTTACGGGAGACCCAGTACTTC
TRBV6-5	NA	12	NA	TRBJ2-3	CASSRRGDTQYF	TGTGCCAGCAGCCGAAGGGGAGATACGCAGTATTTT
TRBV7-2	NA	12	few	TRBJ1-1	CASSSGEHEAFF	TGTGCCAGCAGCTCCGGGGAGCATGAAGCTTTCTTT